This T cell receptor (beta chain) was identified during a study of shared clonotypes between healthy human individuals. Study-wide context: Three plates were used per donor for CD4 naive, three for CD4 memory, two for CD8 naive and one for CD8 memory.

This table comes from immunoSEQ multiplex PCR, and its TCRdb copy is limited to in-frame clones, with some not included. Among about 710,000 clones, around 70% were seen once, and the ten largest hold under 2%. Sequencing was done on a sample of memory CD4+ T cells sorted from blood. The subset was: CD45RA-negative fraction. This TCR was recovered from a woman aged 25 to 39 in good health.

CDR3 sequence: CASSLGSGGYYEQYF. As DNA, the CDR3 is TGCGCCAGCAGCTTGGGTTCAGGGGGCTATTACGAGCAGTACTTC. This chain links TRBV5-1 with TRBJ2-7; 8 bases map to TRBD1. This CDR3 is 15 amino acids long. Trimming at V came to 0 bases and at J to 4 bases, leaving 6 bases not matched to a gene. The germline V gene encodes CDR1 SGHRS and CDR2 YFSETQ.